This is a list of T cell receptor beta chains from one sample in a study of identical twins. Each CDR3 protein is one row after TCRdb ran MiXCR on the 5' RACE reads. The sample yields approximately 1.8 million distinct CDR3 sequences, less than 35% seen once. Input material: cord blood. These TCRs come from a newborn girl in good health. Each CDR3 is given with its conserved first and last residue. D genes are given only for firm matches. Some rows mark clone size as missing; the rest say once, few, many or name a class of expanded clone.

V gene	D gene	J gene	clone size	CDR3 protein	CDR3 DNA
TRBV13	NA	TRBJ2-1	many	CASSSPAGEQFF	TGTGCCAGCAGCTCCCCAGCGGGTGAGCAGTTCTTC
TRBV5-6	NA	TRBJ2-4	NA	CASSWGLPVGKNIQYF	TGTGCCAGCAGCTGGGGACTCCCCGTCGGCAAAAACATTCAGTACTTC
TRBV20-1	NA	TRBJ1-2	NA	CSASPRVVDGYTF	TGCAGTGCTAGTCCCAGGGTAGTGGATGGCTACACCTTC
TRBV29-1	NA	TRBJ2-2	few	CSVYSGTRNTGELFF	TGCAGCGTTTACTCCGGGACTCGGAACACCGGGGAGCTGTTTTTT
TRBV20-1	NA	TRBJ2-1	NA	CSARAWVNEQFF	TGCAGTGCTAGAGCCTGGGTCAATGAGCAGTTCTTC
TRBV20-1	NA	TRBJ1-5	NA	CSAPLPDGGNQPQHF	TGCAGTGCACCTCTTCCAGACGGCGGCAATCAGCCCCAGCATTTT
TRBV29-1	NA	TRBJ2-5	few	CSVDHDWPPTQYF	TGCAGCGTTGACCATGACTGGCCACCCACCCAGTACTTC
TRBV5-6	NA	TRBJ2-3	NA	CASSSSRLGTDTQYF	TGTGCCAGCAGCTCGTCACGCTTGGGCACAGATACGCAGTATTTT
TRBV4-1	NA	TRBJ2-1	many	CASSQDSGSYNEQFF	TGTGCCAGCAGCCAAGATAGCGGCTCCTACAATGAGCAGTTCTTC
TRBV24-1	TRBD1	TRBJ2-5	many	CATSDQDRFQETQYF	TGTGCCACCAGTGATCAGGACAGGTTCCAAGAGACCCAGTACTTC
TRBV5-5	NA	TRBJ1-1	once	CASSLVYGAGMNTEAFF	TGTGCCAGCAGCTTGGTTTACGGGGCGGGGATGAACACTGAAGCTTTCTTT
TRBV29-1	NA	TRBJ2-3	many	CSVEADTQYF	TGCAGCGTTGAAGCGGATACGCAGTATTTT
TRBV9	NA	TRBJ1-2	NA	CASSVHVDGYTF	TGTGCCAGCAGCGTACATGTGGATGGCTACACCTTC
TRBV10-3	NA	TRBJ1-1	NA	CAISGGAGARAFF	TGTGCCATCAGTGGGGGGGCAGGGGCTAGAGCTTTCTTT
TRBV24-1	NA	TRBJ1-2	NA	CATSSILGYGYTF	TGTGCCACCAGTAGCATCCTCGGGTATGGCTACACCTTC
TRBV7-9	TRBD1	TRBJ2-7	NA	CASSPGTGLNNEQYF	TGTGCCAGCAGCCCGGGGACAGGCCTAAACAATGAGCAGTACTTC
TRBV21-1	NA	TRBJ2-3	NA	CASSKLAGELPDTQYF	TGTGCCAGCAGCAAACTAGCGGGAGAGTTACCAGATACGCAGTATTTT
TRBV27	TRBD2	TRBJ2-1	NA	CASSYGGSGNEQFF	TGTGCCAGCAGTTACGGGGGGTCTGGCAATGAGCAGTTCTTC
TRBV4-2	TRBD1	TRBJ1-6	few	CASSQVGGLGLDNSPLHF	TGTGCCAGCAGCCAAGTAGGGGGCCTGGGCTTGGATAATTCACCCCTCCACTTT
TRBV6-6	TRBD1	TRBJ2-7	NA	CASTSGQGAYEQYF	TGTGCCAGCACCTCGGGACAGGGTGCCTACGAGCAGTACTTC
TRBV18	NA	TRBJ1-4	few	CASSGQTNEKLFF	TGTGCCAGCTCGGGACAAACTAATGAAAAACTGTTTTTT
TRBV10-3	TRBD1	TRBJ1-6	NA	CAISRQGDGSPLHF	TGTGCCATCAGTCGACAGGGGGACGGTTCACCCCTCCACTTT
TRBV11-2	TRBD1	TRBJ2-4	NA	CASSSLKGQGLAKNIQYF	TGTGCCAGCAGCTCCCTAAAGGGACAGGGACTAGCCAAAAACATTCAGTACTTC
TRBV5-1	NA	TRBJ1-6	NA	CASSLRGWDSPLHF	TGCGCCAGCAGCTTGAGAGGGTGGGATTCACCCCTCCACTTT
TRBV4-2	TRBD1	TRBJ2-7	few	CASSQGTGFYNEQYF	TGTGCCAGCAGCCAAGGGACAGGATTTTACAATGAGCAGTACTTC
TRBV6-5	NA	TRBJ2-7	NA	CASSYGTGPTYEQYF	TGTGCCAGCAGTTACGGTACAGGCCCTACCTACGAGCAGTACTTC
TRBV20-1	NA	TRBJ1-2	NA	CSARDLASGGRGWGGYTF	TGCAGTGCTAGAGATTTGGCCAGTGGGGGGCGCGGATGGGGTGGCTACACCTTC
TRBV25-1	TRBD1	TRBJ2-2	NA	CASSEPQGSGELFF	TGTGCCAGCAGTGAGCCACAGGGGTCCGGGGAGCTGTTTTTT
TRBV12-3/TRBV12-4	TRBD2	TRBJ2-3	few	CASSFRTRRDTQYF	TGTGCCAGCAGTTTCAGGACTAGGAGGGATACGCAGTATTTT
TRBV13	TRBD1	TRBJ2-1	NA	CASSSGTGAYYNEQFF	TGTGCCAGCAGCAGCGGGACAGGGGCATACTACAATGAGCAGTTCTTC
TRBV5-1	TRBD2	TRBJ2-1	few	CASSFGSFTGGRAYNEQFF	TGCGCCAGCAGCTTTGGCTCGTTCACCGGAGGGAGGGCCTACAATGAGCAGTTCTTC
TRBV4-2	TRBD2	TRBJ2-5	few	CASSLQLATRETQYF	TGTGCCAGCAGCCTTCAACTAGCGACACGCGAGACCCAGTACTTC
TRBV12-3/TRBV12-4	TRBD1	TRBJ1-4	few	CASRSGTGKSEKLFF	TGTGCCAGCAGGAGCGGGACAGGGAAAAGTGAAAAACTGTTTTTT
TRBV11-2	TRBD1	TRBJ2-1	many	CASSTFRTGNVNEQFF	TGTGCCAGCAGCACTTTTAGGACAGGGAACGTCAATGAGCAGTTCTTC
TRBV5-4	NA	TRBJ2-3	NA	CASSAEIRYRTDTQYF	TGTGCCAGCAGCGCAGAGATCAGATACCGCACAGATACGCAGTATTTT
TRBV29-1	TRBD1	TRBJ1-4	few	CSATGLNEKLFF	TGCAGCGCGACAGGGCTGAATGAAAAACTGTTTTTT